This T cell receptor beta chain emerged from a study of blood T cell repertoires in COVID-19. Using immunoSEQ multiplex PCR, the repertoire was profiled, and TCRdb retains in-frame clones only, with some absent. This sample has under 100,000 clones, with 75% to 85% found just once. Sequencing was carried out using peripheral blood. This TCR was recovered from a woman aged 40 to 49 with active or convalescent COVID-19.

The CDR3 region is CASSRHGQGDTGELFF. CDR3 nucleotide sequence: TGCGCCAGCAGCCGCCACGGACAGGGGGACACCGGGGAGCTGTTTTTT. This chain links TRBV4-3 with TRBJ2-2; 10 bases fit TRBD1. The length of the CDR3 is 16 residues. The germline CDR1 and CDR2 sequences are LGHNA and YSLEER. The V segment lost 4 bases and the J segment 3 bases; nucleotides outside the gene matches: 5.